This T cell receptor beta chain was identified in a study of identical twins. Per the germline V gene, CDR1 is ENHRY and CDR2 is SYGVKD. V was pared by 6 bases and J by 7 bases, with 12 bases between. The CDR3 runs to 13 residues. Template switching added a universal primer binding site, and final cDNA carried unique molecular identifiers. A single record per CDR3 protein comes from TCRdb applying MiXCR to the 5' RACE reads. The sample contains around 530,000 distinct CDR3 sequences, roughly 15% of which appear only once. Study-level results: Diverse VJ usage suggested most zero-insertion clonotypes were not invariant T cells. Models underestimated how often monozygotic twins shared out-of-frame TCR alpha. Fewer insertions characterized abundant cord blood beta clonotypes, whereas memory repertoires showed none.

The sample holds a few counts of this clonotype. Its antigen is undetermined. These data also formed part of another study, on yellow fever vaccine responses in identical twins.

This TCR derives from a woman younger than 35 in good health. The V and J genes are TRBV10-3 and TRBJ2-2, with D hard to call. The specimen was CD4+ T cells sorted from blood. The CDR3 region has the DNA TGTGCCATCAGCGACCTCCCGAACGGGGAGCTGTTTTTT. Amino acid sequence: CAISDLPNGELFF.